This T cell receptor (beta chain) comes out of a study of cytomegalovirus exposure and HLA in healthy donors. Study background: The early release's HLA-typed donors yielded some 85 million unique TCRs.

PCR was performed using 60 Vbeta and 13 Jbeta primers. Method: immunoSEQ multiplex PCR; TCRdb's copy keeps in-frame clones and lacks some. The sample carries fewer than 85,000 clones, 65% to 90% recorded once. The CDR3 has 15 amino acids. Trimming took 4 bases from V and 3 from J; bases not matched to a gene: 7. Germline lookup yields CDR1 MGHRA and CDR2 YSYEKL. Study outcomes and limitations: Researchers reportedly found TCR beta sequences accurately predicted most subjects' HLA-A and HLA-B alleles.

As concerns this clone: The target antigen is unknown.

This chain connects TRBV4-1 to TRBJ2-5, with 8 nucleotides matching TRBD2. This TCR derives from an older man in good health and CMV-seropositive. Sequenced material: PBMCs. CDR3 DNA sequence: TGCGCCAGCAGCCTTGCCAACGGGGGGGAAGAGACCCAGTACTTC. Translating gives CASSLANGGEETQYF.